This entry lists 22 T cell receptor beta chains sequenced from one sample in a study of chemoradiotherapy in HPV16-positive cancers. Using immunoSEQ multiplex PCR, the repertoire was profiled, and TCRdb retains in-frame clones only, with some absent. The table lists fewer than 35,000 clones, about 93% of them singletons. This sample comprised blood, obtained from a patient who underwent chemoradiotherapy. These receptors were obtained from a human donor with HPV-associated anogenital cancer.

This rearrangement joins TRBV20-1 to TRBJ2-4; no definite D call. The CDR3 totals 11 residues. V lost 6 bases to trimming and J lost 4 bases, with 7 bases between them. Germline V gene sequence: CDR1 DFQATT, CDR2 SNEGSKA (reference sequence). The CDR3: CSAPRKNIQYF. The CDR3 DNA reads TGCAGTGCCCCTAGGAAAAACATTCAGTACTTC.

V usage is TRBV4-3 and J usage is TRBJ2-5; perhaps D is TRBD1 or TRBD2 (5 bases each). Germline CDR1 and CDR2: LGHNA and YSLEER. This CDR3 is 16 amino acids long. V lost 0 bases and J 4 bases, leaving 15 bases between the germline ends. CDR3 DNA: TGCGCCAGCAGCCAAGATGGGGCAGGAGGTTTAGAGACCCAGTACTTC. Translated: CASSQDGAGGLETQYF.

The chain couples TRBV9 to TRBJ2-5; the match to TRBD1 covers 9 bases. The germline CDR1 and CDR2 sequences are SGDLS and YYNGEE. The CDR3 runs to 16 residues. J was trimmed by 5 bases and V by 3 bases; bases with no gene match: 11. Here the CDR3 DNA reads TGTGCCAGCAGCGGACGACAGGGGGTTCACGGGGAGACCCAGTACTTC. Its protein product is CASSGRQGVHGETQYF.

The chain has TRBV4-2 and TRBJ2-5; D is unresolved. The germline V and J ends were trimmed by 0 bases and 4 bases, with 15 bases remaining between them. Germline V CDR1 and CDR2: LGHNA, YNFKEQ. The CDR3 covers 16 residues. CDR3 in amino acids: CASSQDETKRSETQYF. CDR3 DNA: TGTGCCAGCAGCCAAGATGAAACCAAAAGATCAGAGACCCAGTACTTC.

The V gene is TRBV7-9, the J gene TRBJ2-7, with D possibly being TRBD2 (6 bases). The V gene lost 3 bases and the J gene lost 12 bases, with 15 bases spanning the gap. The CDR3 totals 12 residues. From germline, CDR1 is SEHNR and CDR2 FQNEAQ (reference sequence). Here the CDR3 DNA reads TGTGCCAGCAGCTTGGATCGGGGGACGCGGTACTTC. It is translated as CASSLDRGTRYF.

The V gene is TRBV19, the J gene TRBJ2-2; D remains ambiguous. The CDR3 is made up of 11 amino acids. The germline V gene has CDR1 LNHDA and CDR2 SQIVND (reference sequence). V dropped 4 bases and J dropped 4 bases, with 1 base sitting between them. CDR3: CASSTTGELFF. DNA for the CDR3: TGTGCCAGTAGTACCACCGGGGAGCTGTTTTTT.

The chain has TRBV7-2 and TRBJ2-1; 13 nucleotides match TRBD2. This CDR3 spans 18 amino acids. Germline V lookup: CDR1 SGHTA, CDR2 FQGNSA. V lost 1 base, J lost 7 bases, and 10 bases stayed unmatched. This CDR3 reads CASSLVLAGGRGWNEQFF. As DNA, the CDR3 is TGTGCCAGCAGCTTAGTACTAGCGGGAGGGCGGGGTTGGAATGAGCAGTTCTTC. The full variable domain, completed using reference TRBV7-2 and TRBJ2-1, is GAGVSQSPSNKVTEKGKDVELRCDPISGHTALYWYRQSLGQGLEFLIYFQGNSAPDKSGLPSDRFSAERTGGSVSTLTIQRTQQEDSAVYLCASSLVLAGGRGWNEQFFGPGTRLTVL.

The V gene is TRBV28, the J gene TRBJ1-5, with 7 bases aligning to TRBD1. The CDR3 spans 13 residues. J was trimmed by 7 bases and V by 6 bases; bases with no gene match: 6. Germline values: CDR1 MDHEN, CDR2 SYDVKM. CDR3 protein: CASSDRVSQPQHF. CDR3 sequence (DNA): TGTGCCAGCAGCGACAGGGTCTCCCAGCCCCAGCATTTT.

This chain uses TRBV5-1 with TRBJ2-5; D unclear. CDR1 SGHRS and CDR2 YFSETQ come from the germline V gene. The CDR3 extends over 16 amino acids. V lost 0 bases to trimming and J lost 1 base, with 13 bases between them. This CDR3 reads CASSLVPWNAQETQYF. The CDR3 coding sequence is TGCGCCAGCAGCTTGGTACCCTGGAATGCCCAAGAGACCCAGTACTTC.

The chain joins TRBV19 to TRBJ2-7, with a possible D match to TRBD2 (7 bases). Germline CDR1 and CDR2: LNHDA and SQIVND (reference sequence). The CDR3 is 18 residues long. Between the trimmed V and J ends, which lost 6 bases and 6 bases, there was a span of 30 bases. CDR3 protein: CASSKGLEWRGVGREQYF. The CDR3 DNA reads as TGTGCCAGTAGCAAAGGACTAGAGTGGAGGGGGGTTGGTCGCGAGCAGTACTTC.

The chain joins TRBV19 to TRBJ1-1; D remains ambiguous. The V and J ends lost 7 bases and 7 bases respectively, with 13 bases between them. The CDR3 has 12 residues. The germline gives CDR1 LNHDA, CDR2 SQIVND (reference sequence). The CDR3 DNA sequence: TGTGCCAGTACCTCCGCTCCAAGTGAAGCTTTCTTT. This codes for CASTSAPSEAFF.

The gene calls are TRBV11-2 and TRBJ2-7; D is ambiguous. V lost 6 bases to trimming and J lost 3 bases, with 6 bases between them. The CDR3 is made up of 11 amino acids. Germline loops: CDR1 SGHAT, CDR2 FQNNGV. The CDR3 region is CASRTNYEQYF. DNA of the CDR3: TGTGCCAGCAGAACGAACTACGAGCAGTACTTC.

CDR3 nucleotide sequence: TGTGCCAGCAGCCAAGATGGGACTAGCGGGTCCTCAAAGTTCTTC. It codes for CASSQDGTSGSSKFF. V usage is TRBV14 and J usage is TRBJ2-1; TRBD2 matches 12 bases. Germline V CDR1 and CDR2: SGHDN, FVKESK. The J segment lost 14 bases and the V segment lost 0 bases, leaving 8 bases of the junction unmatched. CDR3 size: 15 residues.

There are a few counts of this clone. This rearrangement joins TRBV19 to TRBJ2-1; 11 nucleotides align to TRBD2. This CDR3 comprises 16 residues. V was pared by 5 bases and J by 7 bases, with 10 bases of the junction left unmatched. Germline V CDR1 and CDR2: LNHDA, SQIVND (reference sequence). CDR3 amino acids: CASSSPGLAEKNEQFF. In DNA, the CDR3 is TGTGCCAGTAGTTCACCGGGACTAGCGGAAAAGAATGAGCAGTTCTTC.

V and J are TRBV2 and TRBJ2-7, with 8 bases lining up with TRBD1. V shed 5 bases, J shed 4 bases, and the junction held 10 bases outside the gene matches. This CDR3 is built from 15 residues. Germline CDR1 reads SNHLY; CDR2 reads FYNNEI. CDR3 DNA sequence: TGTGCCAGCAGTTCAGGTGGGACAGGCCGGTACGAGCAGTACTTC. This encodes CASSSGGTGRYEQYF.

This chain connects TRBV19 to TRBJ2-1; 7 nucleotides align to TRBD1. There are 15 residues in the CDR3. From germline, CDR1 is LNHDA and CDR2 SQIVND (reference sequence). V gave up 6 bases and J gave up 7 bases; unmatched junction bases: 12. The CDR3 DNA is TGTGCCAGTAGAAAGCCAGGGGGTAAGGAGAATGAGCAGTTCTTC. Translation: CASRKPGGKENEQFF.

About this clone itself: Germline and junction disagree at one end, which may indicate a read error. The chain uses TRBV7-2 and TRBJ1-4; 7 nucleotides match TRBD1. Germline CDR1 and CDR2: SGHTA and FQGNSA. This CDR3 comprises 17 residues. CDR3 amino acids: CASSLNSRQGPYETLFF. The CDR3 nucleotides are TGTGCCAGCAGCTTAAATAGCCGACAGGGACCTTATGAAACACTGTTTTTT.

V is TRBV28 and J is TRBJ1-1, with TRBD1 matching over 7 bases. The ends lost 3 bases at V and 6 bases at J; junction bases unmatched: 10. CDR3 length: 15 amino acids. Germline CDR1 and CDR2: MDHEN and SYDVKM. CDR3 in DNA: TGTGCCAGCAGTTTGCACACACCGGGACAGCCTGAAGCTTTCTTT. Protein sequence: CASSLHTPGQPEAFF.

This rearrangement joins TRBV11-3 to TRBJ2-4; the match to TRBD1 covers 9 bases. The CDR3 is 17 amino acids. CDR1 SGHNT and CDR2 YENEEA come from the germline V gene. The J segment lost 0 bases and the V segment lost 1 base, leaving 4 bases of the junction unmatched. The CDR3 sequence is CASSLGGDRVAKNIQYF. As DNA, the CDR3 is TGTGCCAGCAGCTTAGGGGGGGACAGGGTAGCCAAAAACATTCAGTACTTC.

The rearrangement joins TRBV7-6 to TRBJ2-5, with D tentatively TRBD1 or TRBD2 (5 bases each). This CDR3 comprises 13 residues. V was trimmed by 5 bases and J by 3 bases, leaving 10 bases between them. CDR1 is SGHVS and CDR2 is FNYEAQ in the germline V gene. CDR3 nucleotide sequence: TGTGCCAGCAGCCGGGACGCTAAAGAGACCCAGTACTTC. This sequence encodes CASSRDAKETQYF.

V is TRBV18 and J is TRBJ2-7; 9 nucleotides align to TRBD2. CDR3 length: 16 residues. V shed 4 bases and J 1 base; nucleotides not matched to a gene: 8. Germline values: CDR1 KGHSH, CDR2 LQKENI. The CDR3 protein is CASSLNVAGESYEQYF. CDR3 in DNA: TGTGCCAGCTCACTTAACGTAGCGGGAGAATCCTACGAGCAGTACTTC.

V and J are TRBV29-1 and TRBJ2-7; D is ambiguous. CDR1 and CDR2 from the germline V gene are SQVTM and ANQGSEA. The CDR3 extends over 13 amino acids. The V gene lost 4 bases and the J gene lost 2 bases, with 12 bases spanning the gap. DNA of the CDR3: TGCAGCGTTGGATGGACGTATACCTACGAGCAGTACTTC. Its protein product is CSVGWTYTYEQYF.